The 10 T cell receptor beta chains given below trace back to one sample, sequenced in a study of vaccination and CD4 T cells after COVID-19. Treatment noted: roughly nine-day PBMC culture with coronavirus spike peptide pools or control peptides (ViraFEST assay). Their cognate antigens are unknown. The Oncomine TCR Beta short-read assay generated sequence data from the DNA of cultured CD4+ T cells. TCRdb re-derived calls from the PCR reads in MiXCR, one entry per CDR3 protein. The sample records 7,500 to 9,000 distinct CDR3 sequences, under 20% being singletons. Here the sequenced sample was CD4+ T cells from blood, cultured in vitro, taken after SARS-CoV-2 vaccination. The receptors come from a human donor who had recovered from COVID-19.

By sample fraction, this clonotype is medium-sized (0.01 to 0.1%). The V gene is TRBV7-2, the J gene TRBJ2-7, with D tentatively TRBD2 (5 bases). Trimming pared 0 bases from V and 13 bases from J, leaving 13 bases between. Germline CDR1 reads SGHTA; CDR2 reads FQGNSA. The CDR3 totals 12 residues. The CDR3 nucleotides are TGTGCCAGCAGCTTAGCGGGCCTGAGGGTTTACTTC. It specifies CASSLAGLRVYF.

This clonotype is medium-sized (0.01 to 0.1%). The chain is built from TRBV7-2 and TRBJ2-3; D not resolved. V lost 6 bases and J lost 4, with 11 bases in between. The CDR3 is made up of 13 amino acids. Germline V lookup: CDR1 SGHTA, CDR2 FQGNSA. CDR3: CASSGFEADTQYF. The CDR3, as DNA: TGTGCCAGCAGTGGCTTCGAGGCAGATACGCAGTATTTT.

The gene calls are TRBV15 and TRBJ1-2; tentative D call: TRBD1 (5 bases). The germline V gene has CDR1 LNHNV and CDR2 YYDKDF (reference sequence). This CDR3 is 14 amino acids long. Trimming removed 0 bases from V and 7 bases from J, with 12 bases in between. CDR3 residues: CATSRDAGVIGYTF. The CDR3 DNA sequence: TGTGCCACCAGCAGAGATGCGGGGGTAATTGGCTACACCTTC.

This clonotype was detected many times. The CDR3 sequence is CSARDRSSGNTIYF. CDR3 coding DNA: TGCAGTGCTAGAGATAGGAGCTCTGGAAACACCATATATTTT. V is TRBV20-1 and J is TRBJ1-3; D call uncertain. V was clipped by 0 bases and J by 0 bases, with 6 bases between them. This CDR3 comprises 14 residues. Germline CDR1 is DFQATT and CDR2 is SNEGSKA (reference sequence).

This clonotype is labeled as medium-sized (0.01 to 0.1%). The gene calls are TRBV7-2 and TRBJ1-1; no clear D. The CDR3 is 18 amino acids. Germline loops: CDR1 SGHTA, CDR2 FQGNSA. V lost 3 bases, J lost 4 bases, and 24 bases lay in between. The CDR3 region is CASSFSRPLIGRGTEAFF. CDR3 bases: TGTGCCAGCAGCTTTAGTCGCCCCCTTATCGGGAGAGGCACTGAAGCTTTCTTT.

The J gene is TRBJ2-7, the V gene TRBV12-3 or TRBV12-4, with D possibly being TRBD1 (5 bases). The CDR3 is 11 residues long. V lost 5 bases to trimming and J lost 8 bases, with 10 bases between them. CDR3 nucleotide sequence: TGTGCCAGCAGTCCTCAGGGCCAGCAGTACTTC. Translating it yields CASSPQGQQYF.

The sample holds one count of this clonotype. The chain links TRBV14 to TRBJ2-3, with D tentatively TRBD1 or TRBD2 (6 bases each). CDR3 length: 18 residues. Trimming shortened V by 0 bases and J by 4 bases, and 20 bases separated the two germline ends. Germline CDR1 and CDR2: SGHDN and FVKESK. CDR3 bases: TGTGCCAGCAGCCAAGATTGGAGGGGGGAGACCCGCGCAGATACGCAGTATTTT. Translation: CASSQDWRGETRADTQYF.

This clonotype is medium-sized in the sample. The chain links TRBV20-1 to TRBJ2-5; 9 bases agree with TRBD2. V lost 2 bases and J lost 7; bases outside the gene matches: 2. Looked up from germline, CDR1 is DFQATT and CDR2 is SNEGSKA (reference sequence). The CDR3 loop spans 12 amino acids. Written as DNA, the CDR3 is TGCAGTGCTAGAACTAGCGGGTGGACCCAGTACTTC. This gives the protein CSARTSGWTQYF.

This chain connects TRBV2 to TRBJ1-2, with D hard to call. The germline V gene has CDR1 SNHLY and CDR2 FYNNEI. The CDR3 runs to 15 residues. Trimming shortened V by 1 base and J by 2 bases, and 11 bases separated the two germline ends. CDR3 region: CASSEGRISNYGYTF. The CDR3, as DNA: TGTGCCAGCAGTGAAGGCAGGATCTCGAACTATGGCTACACCTTC.

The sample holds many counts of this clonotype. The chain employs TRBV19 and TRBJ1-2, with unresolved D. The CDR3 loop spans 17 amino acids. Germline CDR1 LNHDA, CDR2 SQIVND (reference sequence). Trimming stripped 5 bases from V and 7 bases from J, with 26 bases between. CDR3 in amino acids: CASSPEDGYFQMGGYTF. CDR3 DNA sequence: TGTGCCAGTAGTCCGGAGGACGGATACTTTCAGATGGGTGGCTACACCTTC.